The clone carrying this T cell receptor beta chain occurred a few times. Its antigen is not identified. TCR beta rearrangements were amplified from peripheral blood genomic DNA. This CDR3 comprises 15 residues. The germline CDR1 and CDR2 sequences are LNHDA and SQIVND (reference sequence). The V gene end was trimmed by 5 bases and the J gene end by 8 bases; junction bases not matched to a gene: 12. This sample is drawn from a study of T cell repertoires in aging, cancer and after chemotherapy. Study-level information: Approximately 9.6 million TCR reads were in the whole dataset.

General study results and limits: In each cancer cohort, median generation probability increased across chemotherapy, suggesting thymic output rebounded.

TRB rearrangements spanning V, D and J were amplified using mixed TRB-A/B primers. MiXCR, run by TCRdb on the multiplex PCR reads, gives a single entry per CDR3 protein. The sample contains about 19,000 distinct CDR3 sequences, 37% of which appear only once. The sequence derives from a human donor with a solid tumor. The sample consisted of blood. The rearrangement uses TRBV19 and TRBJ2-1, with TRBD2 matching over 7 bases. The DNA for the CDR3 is TGTGCCAGTAGTGCTGGCTCCGGGACTACTCATGAGCAGTTCTTC. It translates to CASSAGSGTTHEQFF.